The 14 T cell receptor beta chains below come from one sample, sequenced in a study of blood T cell repertoires in COVID-19 (dated by TCRdb to about 2020). Library creation used the immunoSEQ multiplex PCR assay. TCRdb provides this immuneACCESS table in a form limited to in-frame rearrangements. Some clones are lacking; in checked studies, under half of them reflect an unresolved V gene, and why the rest are absent is not known. The sample yields approximately 80,000 clones; about 87% were counted once. In total, the top ten clones hold 5.1% of the sample. Sequencing was done on a sample of peripheral blood. Source of these receptors: a man between 40 and 49 years old with acute or convalescent COVID-19.

This rearrangement joins TRBV3-1 (or the pseudogene TRBV3-2) to TRBJ2-4; 7 nucleotides line up with TRBD2. Germline V gene data show CDR1 as LGHDT and CDR2 as YNNKEL (reference sequence). The CDR3 length is 15 residues. The V gene end was trimmed by 4 bases and the J gene end by 9 bases; junction bases not matched to a gene: 12. This chain's CDR3 is CASSRGAGDSVIQYF. The CDR3 DNA follows: TGTGCCAGCAGCCGCGGGGCGGGAGATTCGGTCATTCAGTACTTC.

This chain connects TRBV5-4 to TRBJ2-7; 7 bases fit TRBD1. CDR1 is SGHNT and CDR2 is YYREEE in the germline V gene (reference sequence). Trimming at V came to 3 bases and at J to 6 bases, leaving 15 bases not matched to a gene. The CDR3 totals 16 residues. CDR3 region: CASSSGPRRGFGEQYF. DNA of the CDR3: TGTGCCAGCAGCTCGGGGCCCCGCAGGGGGTTCGGCGAGCAGTACTTC.

The rearrangement uses TRBV6-5 and TRBJ2-2, with TRBD2 as a possible D gene (6 bases). The CDR3 contains 14 residues. The germline V gene has CDR1 MNHEY and CDR2 SVGAGI. Trimming cost V 6 bases and J 7 bases, with 15 bases left between them. The CDR3 bases are TGTGCCAGCAGGCCTTCCGGGGGTGGCGGGGAGCTGTTTTTT. It is translated as CASRPSGGGGELFF.

This chain links TRBV6-4 with TRBJ1-2; perhaps TRBD1 as D (6 bases). The V gene's germline CDR1 is MRHNA and CDR2 SNTAGT. This CDR3 region has 14 residues. With 10 bases removed from V and 4 bases from J, the gap between germline ends came to 19 bases. This CDR3 is CATYPDRGFYGYTF. CDR3 nucleotide sequence: TGTGCCACCTATCCGGACAGAGGATTCTATGGCTACACCTTC.

V is TRBV5-4 and J is TRBJ2-1; tentatively, D is TRBD2 (6 bases). The CDR3 is 13 residues long. Germline V gene sequence: CDR1 SGHNT, CDR2 YYREEE (reference sequence). Trimming removed 4 bases at V and 9 bases at J, with 14 bases between. CDR3 DNA: TGTGCCAGCAGCAGCCGGGACTCCTTTGAGCAGTTCTTC. It translates to CASSSRDSFEQFF.

The chain joins TRBV5-5 to TRBJ2-6; TRBD1 aligns across 7 bases. CDR3 length equals 16 residues. Germline values: CDR1 SGHKS, CDR2 YYEKEE (reference sequence). After removal of 4 bases from V and 0 bases from J, the junction contained 4 bases not matched to a gene. The CDR3 loop reads CASSPRDSSGANVLTF. CDR3 nucleotides: TGTGCCAGCAGCCCCCGGGACAGCTCTGGGGCCAACGTCCTGACTTTC. Full variable domain (missing parts from reference TRBV5-5 and TRBJ2-6): DAGVTQSPTHLIKTRGQQVTLRCSPISGHKSVSWYQQVLGQGPQFIFQYYEKEERGRGNFPDRFSARQFPNYSSELNVNALLLGDSALYLCASSPRDSSGANVLTFGAGSRLTVL.

This chain connects TRBV7-2 to TRBJ1-2, with TRBD1 as a possible D gene (5 bases). V lost 6 bases, J lost 5 bases, and 16 bases lay in between. From germline, CDR1 is SGHTA and CDR2 FQGNSA. This CDR3 is 14 amino acids long. This CDR3 is CASRPPKGLYGYTF. CDR3 in DNA: TGTGCCAGCAGACCCCCCAAGGGGCTATATGGCTACACCTTC.

J is TRBJ2-1 and V is TRBV19, with a possible D match to TRBD1 (5 bases). CDR3 length equals 11 residues. Germline loops: CDR1 LNHDA, CDR2 SQIVND (reference sequence). V lost 3 bases, J lost 8 bases, and 5 bases lay in between. CDR3 sequence (DNA): TGTGCCAGTAGTATGGGGCATGAGCAGTTCTTC. Residues: CASSMGHEQFF.

V is TRBV6-5 and J is TRBJ1-3; D is uncertain. CDR1 is MNHEY and CDR2 is SVGAGI in the germline V gene. Trimming took 10 bases from V and 0 from J, leaving 7 bases between them. The CDR3 has 12 amino acids. CDR3 residues: CATISSGNTIYF. CDR3 coding DNA: TGTGCCACCATTAGCTCTGGAAACACCATATATTTT.

The gene calls are TRBV5-6 and TRBJ1-2; D remains ambiguous. Trimming took off 2 bases at V and 3 bases at J, with 5 bases between the two ends. Germline-derived CDR1 and CDR2 are SGHDT and YYEEEE. The CDR3 contains 12 residues. CDR3 sequence: CASSLRDYGYTF. CDR3 nucleotides: TGTGCCAGCAGCTTAAGAGACTATGGCTACACCTTC.

V usage is TRBV6-1 and J usage is TRBJ1-5, with a weak D call TRBD1 (5 bases). Germline V lookup: CDR1 MNHNS, CDR2 SASEGT. The ends were cut back, 2 bases at V and 1 base at J, with 21 bases in the middle. This CDR3 region has 19 residues. The CDR3 is CASSEPSAQGFSSNQPQHF. The CDR3 DNA reads TGTGCCAGCAGTGAACCATCGGCTCAGGGATTTTCGAGCAATCAGCCCCAGCATTTT.

The rearrangement uses TRBV10-3 and TRBJ2-3, with D possibly TRBD2 on 6 matching bases. With 6 bases removed from V and 6 bases from J, the gap between germline ends came to 13 bases. Germline loops: CDR1 ENHRY, CDR2 SYGVKD. The length of the CDR3 is 13 residues. The CDR3: CAISREEMDTQYF. CDR3 nucleotides: TGTGCCATCAGCAGGGAGGAGATGGATACGCAGTATTTT.

The chain combines TRBV3-1 (or the pseudogene TRBV3-2) with TRBJ2-3; perhaps TRBD2 as D (6 bases). This CDR3 comprises 15 residues. Germline CDR1 LGHDT, CDR2 YNNKEL (reference sequence). Between the trimmed V and J ends, which lost 3 bases and 2 bases, there was a span of 12 bases. CDR3 sequence: CASSHTGLFTDTQYF. CDR3 coding DNA: TGTGCCAGCAGCCATACGGGACTCTTCACAGATACGCAGTATTTT.

In its sample, this clone was seen once. The V and J genes are TRBV5-6 and TRBJ2-5, with D unclear. The CDR3 loop spans 15 amino acids. Trimming pared 1 base from V and 2 bases from J, leaving 12 bases between. CDR1 and CDR2 from the germline V gene are SGHDT and YYEEEE. This CDR3 is CASSLRTVYQETQYF. In DNA form, the CDR3 reads TGTGCCAGCAGCTTGCGCACAGTATATCAAGAGACCCAGTACTTC.